These T cell receptor beta chains were read from a single sample in a study of T-cell reconstitution after alpha-beta-depleted transplantation in children. TCRdb used MiXCR to reprocess the PCR reads, holding one entry per CDR3 protein. Seen here are about 500,000 distinct CDR3 sequences, 30% to 35% observed once, and the top ten hold around 2.5%. Source: PBMCs from the stem cell graft donor, taken from the stem cell graft. These TCRs come from a human donor who donated a stem cell graft to a child with aplastic anemia. Both conserved end residues are part of each CDR3. The order of the fields is clone size, D gene, V gene, J gene, CDR3 DNA, CDR3 protein. The D gene is left open where the match is weak. Size is stated for part of the rows, as once, few or many counts, or as a class when the clone is expanded.

NA	TRBD1	TRBV5-1	TRBJ2-1	TGCGCCAGCAGCGCTGGACAGGGAGTCTACAATGAGCAGTTCTTC	CASSAGQGVYNEQFF
few	TRBD2	TRBV6-2/TRBV6-3	TRBJ2-1	TGTGCCAGCAGTCGCAGCGGGAGTTTCCCCGGGAATGAGCAGTTCTTC	CASSRSGSFPGNEQFF
few	TRBD1	TRBV12-3/TRBV12-4	TRBJ1-6	TGTGCCAGCAGCCCCCCGGGCAGGGGGCCGAGTTCACCCCTCCACTTT	CASSPPGRGPSSPLHF
few	NA	TRBV15	TRBJ1-1	TGTGCCACCAGCAGAGATCGAGGCAGAGGGAACACTGAAGCTTTCTTT	CATSRDRGRGNTEAFF
few	NA	TRBV7-9	TRBJ2-7	TGTGCCAGCAGCTTAGGATTCGGGAGCAGCCACGAGCAGTACTTC	CASSLGFGSSHEQYF
NA	NA	TRBV4-3	TRBJ2-6	TGCGCCAGCAGCCAAGAATCTGGGGCCAACGTCCTGACTTTC	CASSQESGANVLTF
NA	NA	TRBV12-3/TRBV12-4	TRBJ1-5	TGTGCCAGCAGTTTCCCCCCCTGGGAGCCCCAGCATTTT	CASSFPPWEPQHF
NA	TRBD1	TRBV20-1	TRBJ1-6	TGCAGTGCTACTCTCGGGACAGGGGGTAATTCACCCCTCCACTTT	CSATLGTGGNSPLHF
NA	TRBD2	TRBV5-1	TRBJ2-7	TGCGCCAGCACTCCTCCGGGACTAGTGGGCGAGCAGTACTTC	CASTPPGLVGEQYF
few	NA	TRBV12-3/TRBV12-4	TRBJ2-1	TGTGCCAGCAGTCCCGGACGGGAGTACAATGAGCAGTTCTTC	CASSPGREYNEQFF
NA	NA	TRBV30	TRBJ1-3	TGTGCCTGGACAGGGGTCCTCTACTCTGGAAACACCATATATTTT	CAWTGVLYSGNTIYF
NA	TRBD1	TRBV5-6	TRBJ1-2	TGTGCCAGCAGCTCCGGGACAGAGGTCGGCTACACCTTC	CASSSGTEVGYTF
NA	NA	TRBV5-1	TRBJ2-3	TGCGCCAGCAGCTTGGGGCAGGGAACTAGCACAGATACGCAGTATTTT	CASSLGQGTSTDTQYF
NA	TRBD2	TRBV4-3	TRBJ2-1	TGCGCCAGCAGCCAAGATAGCGGGTACAATGAGCAGTTCTTC	CASSQDSGYNEQFF
NA	TRBD2	TRBV12-3/TRBV12-4	TRBJ2-1	TGTGCCAGCACGGAATCACTAGCGGGAGGGGGGGATGAGCAGTTCTTC	CASTESLAGGGDEQFF
NA	NA	TRBV19	TRBJ2-3	TGTGCCAGTAGTTACGGCATTTTCGGGACAGATACGCAGTATTTT	CASSYGIFGTDTQYF
NA	TRBD2	TRBV7-2	TRBJ2-7	TGTGCCAGCAGCTCTGGACTAGCGGGTTCTTTCTCCTACGAGCAGTACTTC	CASSSGLAGSFSYEQYF
NA	NA	TRBV6-2/TRBV6-3	TRBJ1-1	TGTGCCAGCGGCCCAGGGGTAACGGGAACTGAAGCTTTCTTT	CASGPGVTGTEAFF
NA	NA	TRBV10-3	TRBJ2-1	TGTGCCATCAGTGAGACCGCGGAGCAGTTCTTC	CAISETAEQFF
few	NA	TRBV6-5	TRBJ2-1	TGTGCCAGCAGTTACGGTAGGGGGGATTGGGATGAGCAGTTCTTC	CASSYGRGDWDEQFF
NA	TRBD1	TRBV5-1	TRBJ1-4	TGCGCCAGCAGCTTGGCAGGACAGGGTGAAAAACTGTTTTTT	CASSLAGQGEKLFF
NA	TRBD2	TRBV20-1	TRBJ2-1	TGCAGTGCCCTAATCGGACTAGCTGTGCAGTTCTTC	CSALIGLAVQFF
NA	NA	TRBV6-1	TRBJ2-5	TGTGCCAGCAGCCCCGGTATACGGGAGACCCAGTACTTC	CASSPGIRETQYF
NA	NA	TRBV9	TRBJ1-1	TGTGCCAGCAGCGTAAGGGGCGAATTGGGCACTGAAGCTTTCTTT	CASSVRGELGTEAFF
NA	TRBD1	TRBV27	TRBJ1-1	TGTGCCAGCAGTTCCGGACAGGGCGAGAACACTGAAGCTTTCTTT	CASSSGQGENTEAFF
NA	TRBD1	TRBV7-2	TRBJ1-1	TGTGCCAGCAGCGCGGCCGGGACAGGGGACACTGAAGCTTTCTTT	CASSAAGTGDTEAFF
NA	TRBD2	TRBV9	TRBJ2-5	TGTGCCAGCAGCGCGATGAGGACTAGTGGTGAGACCCAGTACTTC	CASSAMRTSGETQYF
few	NA	TRBV12-3/TRBV12-4	TRBJ1-4	TGTGCCAGCTCACTCCTGAGAGCGACAAATGAAAAACTGTTTTTT	CASSLLRATNEKLFF
few	NA	TRBV20-1	TRBJ2-5	TGCAGTGCTCAAAGGGCGGGGCCGCAAGAGACCCAGTACTTC	CSAQRAGPQETQYF
NA	NA	TRBV6-2/TRBV6-3	TRBJ2-1	TGTGCCAGCAGTTACGAGGCGGCATCCTACAATGAGCAGTTCTTC	CASSYEAASYNEQFF
NA	NA	TRBV12-3/TRBV12-4	TRBJ1-5	TGTGCCAGCAGTTTTAGAGGGCTAGGGGAGCCCCAGCATTTT	CASSFRGLGEPQHF
few	NA	TRBV12-3/TRBV12-4	TRBJ2-1	TGTGCCAGCAGTTTACGCGAACTCGGAAAGAATGAGCAGTTCTTC	CASSLRELGKNEQFF
NA	NA	TRBV9	TRBJ2-1	TGTGCCAGCAGCGTAGGGTCTAGTAGCGGCTACAATGAGCAGTTCTTC	CASSVGSSSGYNEQFF
NA	NA	TRBV3-1	TRBJ2-1	TGTGCCAGCAGCCAAGTGGGTCAAGTTGAGCAGTTCTTC	CASSQVGQVEQFF
NA	NA	TRBV7-2	TRBJ2-1	TGTGCCAGCAGCTCCGCCGGAGGGGAGCAGTTCTTC	CASSSAGGEQFF
few	NA	TRBV5-1	TRBJ2-1	TGCGCCAGCAGCCGAGGGGACCAATTGTCTAGGCATGAGCAGTTCTTC	CASSRGDQLSRHEQFF
NA	NA	TRBV7-2	TRBJ2-2	TGTGCCAGCAGCTTCTCACAGCGCACCGGGGAGCTGTTTTTT	CASSFSQRTGELFF